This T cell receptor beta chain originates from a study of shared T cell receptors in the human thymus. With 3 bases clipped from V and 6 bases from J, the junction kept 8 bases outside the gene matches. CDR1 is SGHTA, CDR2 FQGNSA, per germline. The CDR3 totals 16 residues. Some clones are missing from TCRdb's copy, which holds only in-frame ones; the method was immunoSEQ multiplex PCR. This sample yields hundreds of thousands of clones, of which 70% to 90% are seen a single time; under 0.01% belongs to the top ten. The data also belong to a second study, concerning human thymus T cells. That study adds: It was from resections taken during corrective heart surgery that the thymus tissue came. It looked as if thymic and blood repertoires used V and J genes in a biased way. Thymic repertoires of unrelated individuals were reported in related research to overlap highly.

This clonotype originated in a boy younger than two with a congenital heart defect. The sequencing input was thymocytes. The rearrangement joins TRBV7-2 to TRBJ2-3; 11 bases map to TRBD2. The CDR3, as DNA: TGTGCCAGCAGCTTGGTCGGTAGCGGGGGGGCGGATACGCAGTATTTT. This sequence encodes CASSLVGSGGADTQYF. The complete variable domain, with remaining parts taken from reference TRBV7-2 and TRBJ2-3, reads GAGVSQSPSNKVTEKGKDVELRCDPISGHTALYWYRQSLGQGLEFLIYFQGNSAPDKSGLPSDRFSAERTGGSVSTLTIQRTQQEDSAVYLCASSLVGSGGADTQYFGPGTRLTVL.